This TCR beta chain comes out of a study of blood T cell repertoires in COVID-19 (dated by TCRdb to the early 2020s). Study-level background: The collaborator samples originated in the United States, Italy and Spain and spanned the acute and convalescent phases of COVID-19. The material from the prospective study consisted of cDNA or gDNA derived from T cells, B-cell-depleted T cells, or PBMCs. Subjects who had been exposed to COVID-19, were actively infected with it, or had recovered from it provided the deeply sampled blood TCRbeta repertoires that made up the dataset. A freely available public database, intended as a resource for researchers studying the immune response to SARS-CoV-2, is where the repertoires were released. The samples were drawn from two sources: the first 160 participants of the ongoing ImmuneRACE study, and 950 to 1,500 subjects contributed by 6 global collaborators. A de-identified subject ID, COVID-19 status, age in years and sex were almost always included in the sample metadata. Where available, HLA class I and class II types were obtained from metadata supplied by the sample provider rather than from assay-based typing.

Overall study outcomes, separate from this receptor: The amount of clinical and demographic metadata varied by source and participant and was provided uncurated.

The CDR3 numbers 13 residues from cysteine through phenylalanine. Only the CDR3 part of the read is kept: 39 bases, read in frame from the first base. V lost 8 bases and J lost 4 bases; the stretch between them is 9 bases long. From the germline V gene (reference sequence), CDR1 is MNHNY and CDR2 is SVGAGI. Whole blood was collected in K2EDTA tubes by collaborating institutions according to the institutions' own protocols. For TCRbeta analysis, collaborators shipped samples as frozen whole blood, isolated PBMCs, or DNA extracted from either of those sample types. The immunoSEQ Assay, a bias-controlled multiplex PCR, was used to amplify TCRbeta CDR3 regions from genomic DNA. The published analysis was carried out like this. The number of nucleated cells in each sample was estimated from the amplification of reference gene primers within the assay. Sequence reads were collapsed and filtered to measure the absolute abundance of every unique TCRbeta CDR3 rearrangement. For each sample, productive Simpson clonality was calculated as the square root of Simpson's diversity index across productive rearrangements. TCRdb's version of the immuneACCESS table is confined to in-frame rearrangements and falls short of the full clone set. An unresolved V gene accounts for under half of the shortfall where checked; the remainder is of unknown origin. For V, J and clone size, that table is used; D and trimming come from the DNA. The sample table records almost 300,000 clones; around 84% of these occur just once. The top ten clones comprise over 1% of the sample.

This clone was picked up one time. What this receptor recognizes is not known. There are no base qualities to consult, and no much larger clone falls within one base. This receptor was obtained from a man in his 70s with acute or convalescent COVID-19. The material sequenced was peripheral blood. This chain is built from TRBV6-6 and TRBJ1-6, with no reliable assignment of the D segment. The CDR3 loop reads CASSQFYNSPLHF. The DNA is TGTGCCAGCTCCCAGTTTTATAATTCACCCCTCCACTTT.